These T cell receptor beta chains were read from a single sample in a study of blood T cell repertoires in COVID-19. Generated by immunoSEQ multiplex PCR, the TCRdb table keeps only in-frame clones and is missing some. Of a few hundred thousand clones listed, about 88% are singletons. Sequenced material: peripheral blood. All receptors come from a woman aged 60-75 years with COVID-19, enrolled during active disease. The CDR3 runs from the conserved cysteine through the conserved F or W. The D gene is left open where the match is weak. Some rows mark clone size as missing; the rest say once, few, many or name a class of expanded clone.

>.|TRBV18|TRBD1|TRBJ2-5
TGTGCCAGCTCACCCGGACAGGTGCAAGAGACCCAGTACTTC
CASSPGQVQETQYF
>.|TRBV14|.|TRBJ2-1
TGTGCCAGCAGCCAAGTTCCGGGTATGAGGAACAATGAGCAGTTCTTC
CASSQVPGMRNNEQFF
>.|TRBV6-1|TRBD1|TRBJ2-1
TGTGCCAGCAGTGAAGGCCCGGGACAGGGCTACAATGAGCAGTTCTTC
CASSEGPGQGYNEQFF
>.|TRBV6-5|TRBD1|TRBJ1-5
TGTGCCAGCCTGGGGACAGGGAATCAGCCCCAGCATTTT
CASLGTGNQPQHF
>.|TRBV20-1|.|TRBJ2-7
TGCAGTGCTAGTCAGGCCGAGCAGTACTTC
CSASQAEQYF
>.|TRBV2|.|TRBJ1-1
TGTGCCAGCACCCGACAGGCAACCGACGAAGCTTTCTTT
CASTRQATDEAFF
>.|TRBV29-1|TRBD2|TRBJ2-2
TGCAGCGTCCAACTAGCGGGGGCCCCCGGGGAGCTGTTTTTT
CSVQLAGAPGELFF
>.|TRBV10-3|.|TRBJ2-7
TGTGCCATCAGTGAGGGGCAGGGCTACGAGCAGTACTTC
CAISEGQGYEQYF
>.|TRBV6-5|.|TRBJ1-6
TGTGCCAGCAGGGTCGGAGGGAATAATTCACCCCTCCACTTT
CASRVGGNNSPLHF
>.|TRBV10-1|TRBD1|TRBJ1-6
TGCGCCAGCAGTGATACAGGGGATAATTCACCCCTCCACTTT
CASSDTGDNSPLHF
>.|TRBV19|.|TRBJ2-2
TGTGCCAGTAGTGCCACAGGCACCGGGGAGCTGTTTTTT
CASSATGTGELFF
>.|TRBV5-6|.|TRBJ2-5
TGTGCCAGCAGCTTGACAGGTTCAGAGACCCAGTACTTC
CASSLTGSETQYF
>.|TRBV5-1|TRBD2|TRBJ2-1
TGCGCCAGCTTCGTCGCCCCCAGCGGGGGGGGTCGTAATGAGCAGTTCTTC
CASFVAPSGGGRNEQFF
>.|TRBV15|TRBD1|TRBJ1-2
TGTGCCACCAGTGGACAGGGAGACTATGGCTACACCTTC
CATSGQGDYGYTF
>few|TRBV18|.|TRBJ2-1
TGTGCCAGCTCACCAGGGAACAGGATCAAGGGCAATGAGCAGTTCTTC
CASSPGNRIKGNEQFF
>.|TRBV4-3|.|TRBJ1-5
TGCGCCAGCAGCCAAGTACGGGAGAATCAGCCCCAGCATTTT
CASSQVRENQPQHF
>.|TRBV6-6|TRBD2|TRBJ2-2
TGTGCCAGCAGTCCACTTCGGGGGGGGCTCCAAACCGGGGAGCTGTTTTTT
CASSPLRGGLQTGELFF
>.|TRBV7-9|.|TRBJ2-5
TGTGCCAGCAGCTTAGACAGCCAAGAGACCCAGTACTTC
CASSLDSQETQYF
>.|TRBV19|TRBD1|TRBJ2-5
TGTGCCAGTAGTAGTGGGACAGGCGTAATAGAGACCCAGTACTTC
CASSSGTGVIETQYF
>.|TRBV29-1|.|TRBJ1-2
TGCAGCGTTGAGTTGGCAGGCCTTAACTATGGCTACACCTTC
CSVELAGLNYGYTF
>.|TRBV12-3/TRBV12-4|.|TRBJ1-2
TGTGCCAGCCACCGGGGGGTCTCGAGTGGCTACACCTTC
CASHRGVSSGYTF
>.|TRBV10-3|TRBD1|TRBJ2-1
TGTGCCATCAGGGAACAGACAGGGGGCAAGTACAATGAGCAGTTCTTC
CAIREQTGGKYNEQFF
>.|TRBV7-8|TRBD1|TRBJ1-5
TGTGCCAGCAGCTCTCGGGACAGCCGTAGGGATCAGCCCCAGCATTTT
CASSSRDSRRDQPQHF
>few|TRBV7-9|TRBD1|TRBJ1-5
TGTGCCAGCAGCCTAGGACAGGGTGGTCAGCCCCAGCATTTT
CASSLGQGGQPQHF
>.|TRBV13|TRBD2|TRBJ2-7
TGTGCCAGCAGCTTAGGGCAGACTAGCGGGGGATCCTACGAGCAGTACTTC
CASSLGQTSGGSYEQYF
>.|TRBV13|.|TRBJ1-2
TGTGCCAGCAGCTTAAGCGCGGGGGCGGACGGCTACACCTTC
CASSLSAGADGYTF
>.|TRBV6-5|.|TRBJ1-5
TGTGCCAGCAGTTCCACGGGGTCCCAGCCCCAGCATTTT
CASSSTGSQPQHF
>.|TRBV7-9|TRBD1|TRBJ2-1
TGTGCCAGCAGCTTAGCCCGGACAGGGGTCTACAATGAGCAGTTCTTC
CASSLARTGVYNEQFF
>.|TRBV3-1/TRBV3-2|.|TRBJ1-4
TGTGCCAGCAGCCAAGTCAACTCTGGGCCAGCTAATGAAAAACTGTTTTTT
CASSQVNSGPANEKLFF
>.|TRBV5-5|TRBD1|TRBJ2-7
TGTGCCAGCAGGGGTTATGACAGGGGGAGTGAGCAGTACTTC
CASRGYDRGSEQYF
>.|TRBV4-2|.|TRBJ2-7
TGTGCCAGCAGTCCAGCCAGGTCGGGGATAGGGGAGCAGTACTTC
CASSPARSGIGEQYF
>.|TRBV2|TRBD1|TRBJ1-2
TGTGCCAGCAGTAGGACAGGGGGAGACTATGGCTACACCTTC
CASSRTGGDYGYTF
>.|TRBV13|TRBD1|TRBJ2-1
TGTGCCAGCAGCCGCCGGACAGGGGCCAATGAGCAGTTCTTC
CASSRRTGANEQFF
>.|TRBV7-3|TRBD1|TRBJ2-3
TGTGCCAGCAGCTTAGGGTTTGCGCGCGGAATCAGGGGACAGGCGGCAGGCGATACGCAGTATTTT
CASSLGFARGIRGQAAGDTQYF
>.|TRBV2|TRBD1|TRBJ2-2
TGTGCCAGCAGTCGCCAAGGACAGGCGAACACCGGGGAGCTGTTTTTT
CASSRQGQANTGELFF
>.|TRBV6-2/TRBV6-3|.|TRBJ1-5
TGTGCCAGCAGTAGCGGCGGGAAGGGGAAGCCCCAGCATTTT
CASSSGGKGKPQHF
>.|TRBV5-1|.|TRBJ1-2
TGCGCCAGCAGCTTGATTCAGGGGCAGGGCTACACCTTC
CASSLIQGQGYTF
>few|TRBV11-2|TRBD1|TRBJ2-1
TGTGCCAGCAGCCCGATCGAGAAGAGGCTCAGGGGGCATGTCGATGAGCAGTTCTTC
CASSPIEKRLRGHVDEQFF
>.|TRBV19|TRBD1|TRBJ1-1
TGTGCCAGTAGTATCAGATTTTGGGGACAGGGTAAAGACACTGAAGCTTTCTTT
CASSIRFWGQGKDTEAFF
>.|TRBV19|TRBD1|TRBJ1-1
TGTGCCAGTAGCTACACGGACAGGGGCGGCACTGAAGCTTTCTTT
CASSYTDRGGTEAFF
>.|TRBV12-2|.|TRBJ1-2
TGTGCAAGTCGCTTAGTGGACAGCCTGATCTACTATGGCTACACCTTC
CASRLVDSLIYYGYTF
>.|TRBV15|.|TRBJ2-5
TGTGCCACCAGCACTGGACAGACCCAAGAGACCCAGTACTTC
CATSTGQTQETQYF
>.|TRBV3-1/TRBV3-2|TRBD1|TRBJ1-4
TGTGCCAGCAGCAGACAGGGGGGAGAAAAACTGTTTTTT
CASSRQGGEKLFF
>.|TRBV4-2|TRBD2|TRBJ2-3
TGTGCCAGCAGCCAGGCGGGGACTAGTGTGGGCACAGATACGCAGTATTTT
CASSQAGTSVGTDTQYF
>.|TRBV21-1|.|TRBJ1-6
TGTGCCAGCAGCAAAGTGGGAGAGGGAGTCATTAATTCACCCCTCCACTTT
CASSKVGEGVINSPLHF
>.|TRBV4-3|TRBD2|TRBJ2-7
TGCGCCAGCAGCCAAGGGACGACTAGCGGGGTTTCCTACGAGCAGTACTTC
CASSQGTTSGVSYEQYF
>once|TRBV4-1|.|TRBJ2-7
TGCGCCAGCAGCCCGCACACCCTAGCCTACGAGCAGTACTTC
CASSPHTLAYEQYF
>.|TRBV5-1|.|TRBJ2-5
TGCGCCAGCTCAGCTGCGTGGGCAGCCGAAGAGACCCAGTACTTC
CASSAAWAAEETQYF
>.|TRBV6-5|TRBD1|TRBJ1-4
TGTGCCAGCAGCGGGACAGGGAGAGATGAAAAACTGTTTTTT
CASSGTGRDEKLFF
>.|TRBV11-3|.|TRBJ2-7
TGTGCCAGCAGCCCCCAGACCTACGAGCAGTACTTC
CASSPQTYEQYF
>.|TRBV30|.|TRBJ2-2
TGTGCCTGGAGTGTACAGGGAGGGGCCGGAACCGGGGAGCTGTTTTTT
CAWSVQGGAGTGELFF
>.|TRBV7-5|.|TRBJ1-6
TGTGCCAGAAGCTGGGACAGGGACAATTCACCCCTCCACTTT
CARSWDRDNSPLHF
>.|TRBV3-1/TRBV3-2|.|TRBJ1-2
TGTGCCAGCAGCCATCCCCTAGGACAGTTCTACACCTTC
CASSHPLGQFYTF
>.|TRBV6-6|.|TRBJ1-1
TGTGCCTCAAAAGGGGTAGGCACTGAAGCTTTCTTT
CASKGVGTEAFF